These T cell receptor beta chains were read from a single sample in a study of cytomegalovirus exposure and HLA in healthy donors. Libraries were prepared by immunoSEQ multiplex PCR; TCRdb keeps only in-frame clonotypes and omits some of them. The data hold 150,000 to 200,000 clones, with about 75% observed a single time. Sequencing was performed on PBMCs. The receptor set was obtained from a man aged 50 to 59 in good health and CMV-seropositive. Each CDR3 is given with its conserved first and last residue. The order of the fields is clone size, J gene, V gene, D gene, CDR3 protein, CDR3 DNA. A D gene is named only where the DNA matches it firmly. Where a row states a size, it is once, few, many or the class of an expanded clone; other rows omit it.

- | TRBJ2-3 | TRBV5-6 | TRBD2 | CASTRAGEDTQYF | TGTGCCAGCACCCGAGCGGGGGAAGATACGCAGTATTTT
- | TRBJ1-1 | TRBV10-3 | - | CAISDNRDLNTEAFF | TGTGCCATCAGCGACAACAGGGATTTAAACACTGAAGCTTTCTTT
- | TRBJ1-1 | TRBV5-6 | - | CASSLRQVNTEAFF | TGTGCCAGCAGCTTACGACAGGTGAACACTGAAGCTTTCTTT
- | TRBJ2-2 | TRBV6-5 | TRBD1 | CASSRDRRNTGELFF | TGTGCCAGCAGTCGGGACAGGAGGAACACCGGGGAGCTGTTTTTT
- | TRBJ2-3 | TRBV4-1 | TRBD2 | CASSQDRTSETDTQYF | TGCGCCAGCAGCCAAGATCGGACTAGTGAGACAGATACGCAGTATTTT
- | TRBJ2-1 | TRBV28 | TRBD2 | CASSPAGGRNEQFF | TGTGCCAGCAGTCCAGCGGGGGGGCGCAATGAGCAGTTCTTC
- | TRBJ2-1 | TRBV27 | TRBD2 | CASSFTPPLAGGANEQFF | TGTGCCAGCAGTTTTACCCCGCCCCTAGCGGGGGGGGCCAATGAGCAGTTCTTC
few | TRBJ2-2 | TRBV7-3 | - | CASSPYLAPNTGELFF | TGTGCCAGCAGCCCTTATCTGGCTCCGAACACCGGGGAGCTGTTTTTT
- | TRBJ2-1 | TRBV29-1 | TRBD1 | CSVRTGGSSNEQFF | TGCAGCGTTCGGACAGGGGGGTCGAGTAATGAGCAGTTCTTC
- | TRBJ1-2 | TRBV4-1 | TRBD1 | CASRGERGPRGYTF | TGCGCCAGCAGAGGGGAAAGGGGGCCGAGGGGCTACACCTTC
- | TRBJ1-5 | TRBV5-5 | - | CASSLEQGYNQPQHF | TGTGCCAGCAGCTTGGAACAGGGCTACAATCAGCCCCAGCATTTT
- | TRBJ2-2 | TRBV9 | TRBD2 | CASSARLATTGELFF | TGTGCCAGCAGCGCTCGACTAGCGACGACCGGGGAGCTGTTTTTT
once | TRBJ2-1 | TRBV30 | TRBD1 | CAWSVRTGWNEQFF | TGTGCCTGGAGTGTACGGACAGGGTGGAATGAGCAGTTCTTC
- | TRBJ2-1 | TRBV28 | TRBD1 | CASRDPGQGFLDEQFF | TGTGCCAGCAGAGACCCGGGACAGGGGTTTTTGGATGAGCAGTTCTTC
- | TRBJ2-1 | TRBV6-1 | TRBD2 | CASSGSLSGGLLNEQFF | TGTGCCAGCAGTGGGAGTCTTAGCGGGGGGCTCCTCAATGAGCAGTTCTTC
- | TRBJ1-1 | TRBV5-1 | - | CASSLRTSSNTEAFF | TGCGCCAGCAGCCTACGAACGTCGTCAAACACTGAAGCTTTCTTT
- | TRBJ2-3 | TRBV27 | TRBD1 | CASRRDRGADTQYF | TGTGCCAGCAGGAGGGACAGGGGCGCAGATACGCAGTATTTT
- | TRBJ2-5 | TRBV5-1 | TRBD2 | CASSLSGLAGGRETQYF | TGCGCCAGCAGCTTATCGGGACTAGCGGGGGGCAGGGAGACCCAGTACTTC
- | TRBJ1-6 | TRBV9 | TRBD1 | CASSPRDRGHNSPLHF | TGTGCCAGCAGCCCGAGGGACAGGGGACATAATTCACCCCTCCACTTT
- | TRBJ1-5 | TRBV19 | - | CATAGQPSNQPQHF | TGTGCCACCGCCGGACAGCCCAGCAATCAGCCCCAGCATTTT
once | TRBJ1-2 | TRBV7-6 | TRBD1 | CASSSGTGGYGYTF | TGTGCCAGCAGCTCAGGGACAGGGGGATATGGCTACACCTTC
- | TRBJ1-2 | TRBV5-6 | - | CASSLRRNGYTF | TGTGCCAGCAGCTTAAGGAGGAATGGCTACACCTTC
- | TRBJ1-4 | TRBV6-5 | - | CASSYSPGAAEKLFF | TGTGCCAGCAGTTACTCCCCAGGGGCGGCTGAAAAACTGTTTTTT
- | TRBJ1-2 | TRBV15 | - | CATSRDRGNYGYTF | TGTGCCACCAGCAGAGATCGGGGGAACTATGGCTACACCTTC
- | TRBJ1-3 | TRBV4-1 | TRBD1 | CASSTTGGNSGNTIYF | TGCGCCAGCAGCACTACAGGGGGTAACTCTGGAAACACCATATATTTT
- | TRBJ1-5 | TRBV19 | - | CASSGWAAGGSNQPQHF | TGTGCCAGTAGTGGATGGGCAGCCGGGGGTAGCAATCAGCCCCAGCATTTT
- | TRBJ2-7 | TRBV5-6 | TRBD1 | CASSPITSRDRSSYEQYF | TGTGCCAGCAGCCCCATAACGTCGAGGGACAGGAGCTCCTACGAGCAGTACTTC
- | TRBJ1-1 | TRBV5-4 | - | CASTSGTEAFF | TGTGCCAGCACCTCGGGAACTGAAGCTTTCTTT
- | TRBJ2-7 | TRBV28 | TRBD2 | CASRVSGGNYEQYF | TGTGCCAGCAGAGTGAGCGGGGGCAACTACGAGCAGTACTTC
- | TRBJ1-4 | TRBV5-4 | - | CASSSSGVANEKLFF | TGTGCCAGCAGCTCATCAGGGGTAGCTAATGAAAAACTGTTTTTT
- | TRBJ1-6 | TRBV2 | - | CASSEVANSPLHF | TGTGCCAGCAGTGAAGTGGCAAATTCACCCCTCCACTTT